This is a list of T cell receptor beta chains from one sample in a study of a mutant IDH1 vaccine in newly diagnosed glioma. The antigens these receptors bind are not known. Data came from immunoSEQ multiplex PCR; TCRdb stores just in-frame clones and leaves some out. The sample consists of around 49,000 clones, 78% of them appearing once. The sample here was PBMCs, taken from a glioma patient whose treatment included an IDH1 peptide vaccine. These receptors were collected from a man aged 45-60 years with glioma. Each CDR3 is given with its conserved first and last residue. The D gene is left open where the match is weak. The size of a clone is reported for some rows only, either as once, few or many, or as a class for expanded clones.

j_call v_call d_call clone_size cdr3_nt cdr3_aa
TRBJ2-2 TRBV29-1 TRBD1 NA TGCAGCGTAGGACAGGGGGGACCGAACACCGGGGAGCTGTTTTTT CSVGQGGPNTGELFF
TRBJ1-4 TRBV15 NA NA TGTGCCACCAGCAGAGGGACGGTTGGAAGGGAAAAACTGTTTTTT CATSRGTVGREKLFF
TRBJ2-2 TRBV10-3 TRBD1 NA TGTGCCGTGCCGGGACAGCACACCGGGGAGCTGTTTTTT CAVPGQHTGELFF
TRBJ1-4 TRBV30 NA NA TGTGCCTGGAGCTCCCTCGGTGAAAAACTGTTTTTT CAWSSLGEKLFF
TRBJ2-1 TRBV6-1 TRBD2 NA TGTGCCAGCACAATAGCGGGGGGGTTTGAGCAGTTCTTC CASTIAGGFEQFF
TRBJ2-1 TRBV2 TRBD2 NA TGTGCCAGCAGTGACCCTAGCGGAAGCTCCTACAATGAGCAGTTCTTC CASSDPSGSSYNEQFF
TRBJ2-3 TRBV9 NA NA TGTGCCAGCAGCTCTAATCAGGGCGGGGAGAACACAGATACGCAGTATTTT CASSSNQGGENTDTQYF
TRBJ2-7 TRBV14 NA NA TGTGCCAGCAGCCGCCAATGGGGCCTCTACGAGCAGTACTTC CASSRQWGLYEQYF
TRBJ2-7 TRBV6-1 TRBD2 NA TGTGCCAGCGAACTAGCGGGGTCTACCTACGAGCAGTACTTC CASELAGSTYEQYF
TRBJ1-3 TRBV5-1 NA NA TGCGCCAGCAGCCCACGACAGACTTTCTCTGGAAACACCATATATTTT CASSPRQTFSGNTIYF
TRBJ2-7 TRBV7-9 NA NA TGTGCCAGCAGCTCTAGTTACGGATCCTACGAGCAGTACTTC CASSSSYGSYEQYF
TRBJ1-2 TRBV5-4 NA NA TGTGCCAGCAGCGTGGGGACCGCTCGTTCATATGGCTACACCTTC CASSVGTARSYGYTF
TRBJ2-7 TRBV2 NA NA TGTGCCAGCAGTGAGAGACGAAGGGATAAGCAGTACTTC CASSERRRDKQYF
TRBJ1-1 TRBV6-4 TRBD1 NA TGTGCCAGCAGTATACGTCAGGGGGTAGGTGAAGCTTTCTTT CASSIRQGVGEAFF
TRBJ1-4 TRBV2 NA NA TGTGCCAGCGCCACCTTTGAGGGTAATGAAAAACTGTTTTTT CASATFEGNEKLFF
TRBJ2-7 TRBV28 NA NA TGTGCCAGCAGCTCCGGGGTCCTCTACGAGCAGTACTTC CASSSGVLYEQYF
TRBJ1-1 TRBV4-2 NA few TGTGCCAGCAGCCAGGCCGTAGGACGCGAGGGGACTGAAGCTTTCTTT CASSQAVGREGTEAFF
TRBJ2-2 TRBV4-1 NA NA TGCGCCAGCAGCCAATCGAACACCGGGGAGCTGTTTTTT CASSQSNTGELFF
TRBJ2-3 TRBV19 NA NA TGTGCCAGTAGTATAGGACCCGGTAGCACAGATACGCAGTATTTT CASSIGPGSTDTQYF
TRBJ1-5 TRBV7-2 NA NA TGTGCCAGCAGCCCCTGGCAAAATCAGCCCCAGCATTTT CASSPWQNQPQHF
TRBJ2-3 TRBV28 TRBD2 NA TGTGCCAGCTTCCCTCCGGGACTAGGGGCTCCAGATACGCAGTATTTT CASFPPGLGAPDTQYF
TRBJ1-1 TRBV29-1 NA NA TGCAGCGCTTACTCAGGGGAGCGGACTGAAGCTTTCTTT CSAYSGERTEAFF
TRBJ2-3 TRBV6-5 NA NA TGTGCCAGCAGGCAAGCAGGGCGAACCACAGATACGCAGTATTTT CASRQAGRTTDTQYF
TRBJ1-2 TRBV10-3 NA NA TGTGCCATCAGTGAGTCGCGGGACGTCTATGGCTACACCTTC CAISESRDVYGYTF
TRBJ2-7 TRBV6-1 NA once TGTGCCAGCAGTTCCAAGACTGGGTACTACGAGCAGTACTTC CASSSKTGYYEQYF
TRBJ1-1 TRBV7-3 NA once TGTGCCAGCAGCTTAAACGGGGCCACTGAAGCTTTCTTT CASSLNGATEAFF
TRBJ1-5 TRBV15 NA few TGTGCCACCAGCAGAGATAGACAGGAGAATAGCAATCAGCCCCAGCATTTT CATSRDRQENSNQPQHF
TRBJ2-1 TRBV5-3 TRBD2 NA TGTGCCAGAAGCTTGGCTTCGATAGCGGGGAAAGAATGGGTCGAGAATGAGCAGTTCTTC CARSLASIAGKEWVENEQFF